This T cell receptor (beta chain) was observed in a study of cytomegalovirus exposure and HLA in healthy donors. Findings of the study overall: Rarity characterized most TCR sequences, yet some public TCRs appeared in many donors. Both high specificity and high sensitivity reportedly marked the classifier's diagnosis of cytomegalovirus status. TCR beta chains numbering under 200 were designated cytomegalovirus-associated.

The donors were part of the validation cohort, which consisted of under 150 subjects and was separate from the first cohort of 666 subjects. This clone occurred once. Its matching antigen is unknown. Sequencing was performed with immunoSEQ multiplex PCR; in TCRdb, only in-frame clones are kept and a portion is missing. The sample has about 250,000 clones; 80% to 90% are singletons. Sequenced material: PBMCs. The sequence derives from a man younger than 35 in good health and CMV-seronegative.

CDR3 residues: CASSQRHSSTEAFF. The CDR3 bases are TGTGCCAGCAGCCAGAGACACTCGAGCACTGAAGCTTTCTTT. V and J are TRBV5-5 and TRBJ1-1; D is ambiguous. Between the trimmed V and J ends, which lost 4 bases and 4 bases, there was a span of 14 bases. Germline V gene lookup returns CDR1 SGHKS and CDR2 YYEKEE (reference sequence). CDR3 length equals 14 residues.